These T cell receptor beta chains were read from a single sample in a study of T-cell reconstitution after alpha-beta-depleted transplantation in children. In TCRdb, the PCR reads were re-called with MiXCR into one record per CDR3 protein. The profile covers under 350,000 distinct CDR3 sequences, with roughly 9.5% appearing a single time and around 10% taken by the ten largest. The material was PBMCs from the stem cell graft donor, obtained from the stem cell graft. The receptors shown here come from a human donor who donated a stem cell graft to a child with SCID. CDR3s include the opening cysteine and the closing phenylalanine or tryptophan. Each record gives: D gene, clone size, V gene, J gene, CDR3 DNA, CDR3 protein. The D gene is left open where the match is weak. Size is omitted from some rows. Given values are once, few, many or a class for expanded clones.

NA,NA,TRBV27,TRBJ1-1,TGTGCCAGCAAACCCCCGGTCGGCACTGAAGCTTTCTTT,CASKPPVGTEAFF
NA,NA,TRBV12-3/TRBV12-4,TRBJ1-1,TGTGCCAGCAGTCTGCAGACCGTGAACACTGAAGCTTTCTTT,CASSLQTVNTEAFF
NA,NA,TRBV6-1,TRBJ2-3,TGTGCCAGCAGCCGCCGGGTTAGCACAGATACGCAGTATTTT,CASSRRVSTDTQYF
NA,NA,TRBV11-2,TRBJ1-6,TGTGCCAGACCCTTGGAGGCGGAGTCGGGGATACTCTACCCACCCCTCCACTTT,CARPLEAESGILYPPLHF
TRBD2,NA,TRBV4-1,TRBJ2-5,TGCGCCAGCAGCCTACCGGGACTACGAGAGACCCAGTACTTC,CASSLPGLRETQYF
NA,few,TRBV7-9,TRBJ2-3,TGTGCCAGCAGCTTGGATCGCGTTGGGGGCACAGATACGCAGTATTTT,CASSLDRVGGTDTQYF
NA,few,TRBV10-1,TRBJ1-5,TGCGCCAGCAGTGGGCAGTTGGGTCAGCCCCAGCATTTT,CASSGQLGQPQHF
NA,many,TRBV29-1,TRBJ2-7,TGCAGCGTTGCAGGTAACAGGGCGGAGGAGCAGTACTTC,CSVAGNRAEEQYF
NA,few,TRBV5-1,TRBJ2-1,TGCGCCAGCAGCTTTGGACAGATCCTTGAGCAGTTCTTC,CASSFGQILEQFF
TRBD2,NA,TRBV20-1,TRBJ2-7,TGCAGTGCTAGAGACCCGCGGGGGTCCCCCGAGCAGTACTTC,CSARDPRGSPEQYF
TRBD1,many,TRBV25-1,TRBJ2-5,TGTGCCAGCAGTGGGGACAGGAGAGAGACCCAGTACTTC,CASSGDRRETQYF
NA,NA,TRBV2,TRBJ2-7,TGTGCCAGCAGTGACCGGACCTACGAGAAGTACTTC,CASSDRTYEKYF
NA,few,TRBV14,TRBJ2-2,TGTGCCAGCAGCCAAGTACAAACAGGGATTTGGAACACCGGGGAGCTGTTTTTT,CASSQVQTGIWNTGELFF
TRBD1,few,TRBV3-1,TRBJ1-2,TGTGCCAGCACGGCCGGGACAGGGCTCTATGGCTACACCTTC,CASTAGTGLYGYTF
NA,many,TRBV12-3/TRBV12-4,TRBJ2-6,TGTGCCAGCAGTGACTCTGGGGCCAACGTCCTGACTTTC,CASSDSGANVLTF
TRBD1,many,TRBV7-9,TRBJ1-1,TGTGCCAGCAGCTTAGCGGGCAGGGGGTCCCCTGAAGCTTTCTTT,CASSLAGRGSPEAFF
NA,few,TRBV27,TRBJ2-1,TGTGCCAGCAGTTTGAAGACCGGTGAGCAGTTCTTC,CASSLKTGEQFF
NA,few,TRBV11-2,TRBJ2-7,TGTGCCAGCAGCTTAGGGACCCTTTGGGAGCAGTACTTC,CASSLGTLWEQYF
TRBD1,few,TRBV12-3/TRBV12-4,TRBJ2-5,TGTGCCAGCAGTCCCTCTGGACAGGGGAGGGAGACCCAGTACTTC,CASSPSGQGRETQYF
NA,few,TRBV19,TRBJ2-7,TGTGCCAGTAGTCCGGTGGTGGGGTACGAGCAGTACTTC,CASSPVVGYEQYF
TRBD2,NA,TRBV7-3,TRBJ2-1,TGTGCCAGCAGACCGGGACTAGCCTACAATGAGCAGTTCTTC,CASRPGLAYNEQFF
NA,NA,TRBV3-1,TRBJ2-7,TGTGCCAGCAGCCCATTGGGTGCCTGGGTCGAGCAGTACTTC,CASSPLGAWVEQYF
NA,many,TRBV12-3/TRBV12-4,TRBJ1-1,TGTGCCAGCAGTCCATCTCCGGTGGTGGGCACTGAAGCTTTCTTT,CASSPSPVVGTEAFF
TRBD2,many,TRBV7-6,TRBJ2-1,TGTGCCAGCAGCTTAGTTCTAGCGGGGGACAATGAGCAGTTCTTC,CASSLVLAGDNEQFF
NA,NA,TRBV20-1,TRBJ2-5,TGCAGTGCTAGCGGGGGTCGACAAGAGACCCAGTACTTC,CSASGGRQETQYF
TRBD1,NA,TRBV7-9,TRBJ1-2,TGTGCCAGCAGCTCAGGGGGCGCAGCATCCGGCTACACCTTC,CASSSGGAASGYTF
NA,few,TRBV12-3/TRBV12-4,TRBJ1-1,TGTGCCAGCAGGCGGGAGAGGAGAACACCTGAAGCTTTCTTT,CASRRERRTPEAFF
NA,NA,TRBV15,TRBJ1-6,TGTGCCACCAGCAGAGACCCGGGAACCTATAATTCACCCCTCCACTTT,CATSRDPGTYNSPLHF
TRBD2,NA,TRBV2,TRBJ2-3,TGTGCCAGCAGTTCTATGACTAGCGGGGGATCAGATACGCAGTATTTT,CASSSMTSGGSDTQYF
NA,many,TRBV12-3/TRBV12-4,TRBJ1-5,TGTGCCAGCAGTCCCTCGGGGGGAGGTCAGCCCCAGCATTTT,CASSPSGGGQPQHF
TRBD2,NA,TRBV5-1,TRBJ2-7,TGCGCCAGCAGCGTGCGGGGGGGCCTTGAGCAGTACTTC,CASSVRGGLEQYF
TRBD1,few,TRBV12-3/TRBV12-4,TRBJ1-6,TGTGCCAGCAGTATCCTCCCGGGACAGGGAAATTCACCCCTCCACTTT,CASSILPGQGNSPLHF
NA,many,TRBV2,TRBJ2-5,TGTGCCAGCAGTGGCCAGGCCCAAGAGACCCAGTACTTC,CASSGQAQETQYF
NA,few,TRBV29-1,TRBJ2-3,TGCAGCGTTGCAGAAGGGGGGGTCACAGATACGCAGTATTTT,CSVAEGGVTDTQYF
TRBD1,NA,TRBV5-5,TRBJ1-2,TGTGCCAGCAGCTTCCGGGACAGGGGCGACTATGGCTACACCTTC,CASSFRDRGDYGYTF
NA,few,TRBV20-1,TRBJ2-3,TGCAGTGCTAGTGTCTCCGGATGGGGGGACCTAATACCAGATACGCAGTATTTT,CSASVSGWGDLIPDTQYF
TRBD1,few,TRBV5-1,TRBJ1-1,TGCGCCAGCAGCTTGGGGACAGGGATTGGGCCTGAAGCTTTCTTT,CASSLGTGIGPEAFF
NA,NA,TRBV5-1,TRBJ2-3,TGCGCCAGCAGCTTGGCCGAGGGAAGCACAGATACGCAGTATTTT,CASSLAEGSTDTQYF
NA,few,TRBV3-1,TRBJ1-5,TGTGCCAGCAGCCTGAATGACAGGAGCCCCAATCAGCCCCAGCATTTT,CASSLNDRSPNQPQHF
TRBD2,few,TRBV7-9,TRBJ2-1,TGTGCCAGCTCCGGGGTAGCGGGGGGGCATGAGCAGTTCTTC,CASSGVAGGHEQFF
NA,many,TRBV12-3/TRBV12-4,TRBJ1-6,TGTGCCAGTCAGGTCCGGAGTAATTCACCCCTCCACTTT,CASQVRSNSPLHF
TRBD1,NA,TRBV27,TRBJ2-7,TGTGCCAGCAGTATCATGACAGGGTATCAGGGCGAGCAGTACTTC,CASSIMTGYQGEQYF
NA,NA,TRBV5-1,TRBJ2-7,TGCGCCAGCTCCCCGGGGGATGTCGAATTATACGAGCAGTACTTC,CASSPGDVELYEQYF
NA,few,TRBV7-2,TRBJ1-5,TGTGCCAGCAGCCTGACCAGGGGTCTGCAGCCCCAGCATTTT,CASSLTRGLQPQHF
TRBD1,NA,TRBV7-9,TRBJ2-7,TGTGCCAGCAGTTCCGGGACAGGGAGTGCGTACGAGCAGTACTTC,CASSSGTGSAYEQYF
NA,many,TRBV18,TRBJ2-3,TGTGCCAGCTCACCACCGGGCCCTCGTACAGATACGCAGTATTTT,CASSPPGPRTDTQYF
NA,few,TRBV6-1,TRBJ1-6,TGTGCCAGCACCGACGGTTACTTCGGGGATGATTCACCCCTCCACTTT,CASTDGYFGDDSPLHF